These 14 T cell receptor beta chains share one sample of origin, sequenced in a study of Ad26.COV2.S vaccination and SARS-CoV-2 variants. The protocol was immunoSEQ multiplex PCR, while the TCRdb copy is restricted to in-frame clones and leaves out a portion. The profile shows hundreds of thousands of clones, about 80% of them singletons. The treatment is: some 19 received Ad26.COV2.S at low or high dose, single or two shots; about five received placebo; per-sample allocation not given. Sampling was performed 63 days after the first vaccine or placebo injection. This sample comprised peripheral blood, obtained in a trial of Ad26.COV2.S vaccine versus placebo. Receptor source: a person between 18 and 65 years old who received the Ad26.COV2.S COVID-19 vaccine or a placebo.

The count of this clone is one. The rearrangement links TRBV9 to TRBJ1-2; tentatively, D is TRBD1 (6 bases). The CDR3 is 14 amino acids. V was clipped by 0 bases and J by 7 bases, with 13 bases between them. Germline CDR1 SGDLS, CDR2 YYNGEE. In DNA form, the CDR3 reads TGTGCCAGCAGCGTAGGCGGGGGGCTGAGTGGCTACACCTTC. Its translation is CASSVGGGLSGYTF.

This chain uses TRBV1 with TRBJ1-2. TRBV1 has pseudogene status. This CDR3 has 16 residues. The CDR3 spells CTSSQDRVVVHYGYTF. DNA of the CDR3: TGCACCAGCAGCCAAGATAGGGTGGTTGTGCACTATGGCTACACCTTC.

The genes are TRBV7-8 and TRBJ1-6, with D unresolved. V lost 1 base to trimming and J lost 7 bases, with 8 bases between them. The CDR3 spans 14 residues. CDR1 and CDR2 (germline): SGHVS, FQNEAQ. CDR3 residues: CASSLGPSNSPLHF. The CDR3 DNA sequence: TGTGCCAGCAGCTTAGGGCCGTCCAATTCACCCCTCCACTTT.

The chain has TRBV7-6 and TRBJ2-6; D is unclear. Germline CDR1 is SGHVS and CDR2 is FNYEAQ. This CDR3 spans 16 amino acids. Trimming left V 5 bases short and J 0 bases short, with 11 bases between. As DNA, the CDR3 is TGTGCCAGCAGCCGGTTCAAGGCCTCTGGGGCCAACGTCCTGACTTTC. Translating it yields CASSRFKASGANVLTF.

The chain carries TRBV2 and TRBJ2-6; D gene ambiguous. This CDR3 region has 14 residues. Germline V lookup: CDR1 SNHLY, CDR2 FYNNEI. Trimming cost V 7 bases and J 0 bases, with 7 bases left between them. Written as DNA, the CDR3 is TGTGCCAGCAATTCGCGCTCTGGGGCCAACGTCCTGACTTTC. Its translation: CASNSRSGANVLTF.

This clone was picked up one time. The V call is TRBV27, the J call TRBJ2-1; no clear D gene. This CDR3 spans 10 amino acids. Trimming shortened V by 8 bases and J by 5 bases, and 4 bases separated the two germline ends. The germline V gene encodes CDR1 MNHEY and CDR2 SMNVEV (reference sequence). This CDR3 reads CASGHNEQFF. CDR3 bases: TGTGCCAGCGGCCACAATGAGCAGTTCTTC.

This clone was recorded a few times. The genes are TRBV6-2 or TRBV6-3 and TRBJ2-2; TRBD1 matches at 11 bases. CDR1 and CDR2 (germline): MNHEY, SVGEGT. V trimming: 5 bases; J trimming: 6 bases; junction bases outside the gene matches: 5. The CDR3 loop spans 15 amino acids. The CDR3 bases are TGTGCCAGCAGTAGCGGGACAGGGGGACCCGGGGAGCTGTTTTTT. Its protein product is CASSSGTGGPGELFF.

This clone has a handful of counts. The V gene is TRBV6-4, the J gene TRBJ2-1; the D gene is possibly TRBD2 (6 bases). The CDR3 sequence is 14 residues long. V dropped 3 bases and J dropped 3 bases, with 9 bases sitting between them. The V gene's germline CDR1 is MRHNA and CDR2 SNTAGT. The CDR3 loop is CASSESGDYNEQFF. For the CDR3, the DNA is TGTGCCAGCAGTGAATCGGGGGACTACAATGAGCAGTTCTTC.

J is TRBJ2-3 and V is TRBV5-1; a weak D match, TRBD2 (6 bases). Germline V gene sequence: CDR1 SGHRS, CDR2 YFSETQ. V was trimmed by 0 bases and J by 1 base, leaving 9 bases between them. The CDR3 totals 15 residues. CDR3 in amino acids: CASSLVIAGTDTQYF. CDR3 nucleotides: TGCGCCAGCAGCTTGGTCATAGCGGGCACAGATACGCAGTATTTT.

The V call is TRBV4-3, the J call TRBJ1-2; possibly TRBD1 for D (5 bases). The CDR3 is made up of 16 amino acids. V lost 0 bases, J lost 4 bases, and 15 bases lay in between. Germline values: CDR1 LGHNA, CDR2 YSLEER. CDR3 bases: TGCGCCAGCAGCCAAGACCCCACAACGACAGCCTATGGCTACACCTTC. Translating it yields CASSQDPTTTAYGYTF.

The V gene is TRBV7-6, the J gene TRBJ1-4; tentatively, D is TRBD1 (6 bases). The CDR3 length is 15 residues. CDR1 is SGHVS and CDR2 is FNYEAQ in the germline V gene. Trimming pared 1 base from V and 4 bases from J, leaving 10 bases between. The CDR3 nucleotides are TGTGCCAGCAGCTTAGGGCAGGGGTTTAATGAAAAACTGTTTTTT. It specifies CASSLGQGFNEKLFF. Drawing the rest from reference TRBV7-6 and TRBJ1-4, the complete variable domain is GAGVSQSPRYKVTKRGQDVALRCDPISGHVSLYWYRQALGQGPEFLTYFNYEAQQDKSGLPNDRFSAERPEGSISTLTIQRTEQRDSAMYRCASSLGQGFNEKLFFGSGTQLSVL.

The chain employs TRBV3-1 (or the pseudogene TRBV3-2) and TRBJ1-3; tentative D call: TRBD1 (5 bases). This CDR3 region has 16 residues. The V gene lost 4 bases and the J gene lost 4 bases, with 17 bases spanning the gap. Per the germline V gene, CDR1 is LGHDT and CDR2 is YNNKEL (reference sequence). CDR3: CASSRTQGTTGNTIYF. DNA for the CDR3: TGTGCCAGCAGCCGTACTCAGGGAACTACAGGAAACACCATATATTTT.

The chain combines TRBV7-9 with TRBJ2-7, with D unresolved. The CDR3 spans 12 residues. CDR1 and CDR2 from the germline V gene are SEHNR and FQNEAQ (reference sequence). Trimming took 3 bases from V and 6 from J, leaving 9 bases between them. CDR3 sequence (DNA): TGTGCCAGCAGCTTTTCGACGGGCGAGCAGTACTTC. This codes for CASSFSTGEQYF.

V and J are TRBV4-2 and TRBJ1-2; possibly TRBD1 for D (5 bases). Germline V gene sequence: CDR1 LGHNA, CDR2 YNFKEQ. V dropped 6 bases and J dropped 5 bases, with 22 bases sitting between them. The CDR3 runs 16 residues. The CDR3 loop reads CASRQSPRDGAYGYTF. CDR3 bases: TGTGCCAGCAGGCAGAGTCCCCGGGACGGCGCTTATGGCTACACCTTC.